These 25 T cell receptor beta chains share one sample of origin, sequenced in a study of Ad26.COV2.S vaccination and SARS-CoV-2 variants. Profiling relied on immunoSEQ multiplex PCR, and the TCRdb table lists in-frame clones only, not all of them. The sample lists over 130,000 clones, about nine tenths seen once, with approximately 5% in the top ten. Sequencing was performed on peripheral blood, taken after recovery from COVID-19. Source of these receptors: a human donor who had recovered from COVID-19.

V usage is TRBV7-2 and J usage is TRBJ2-5; TRBD1 agrees at 7 bases. The germline V gene encodes CDR1 SGHTA and CDR2 FQGNSA. CDR3 length: 15 residues. V trimming: 3 bases; J trimming: 1 base; junction bases outside the gene matches: 5. The CDR3 loop is CASSLVGGFQETQYF. CDR3 sequence (DNA): TGTGCCAGCAGCTTGGTAGGGGGCTTCCAAGAGACCCAGTACTTC.

This chain uses TRBV7-2 with TRBJ2-5, with a weak D call TRBD1 (6 bases). CDR1 and CDR2 (germline): SGHTA, FQGNSA. Trimming pared 3 bases from V and 9 bases from J, leaving 14 bases between. There are 13 residues in the CDR3. The CDR3 nucleotides are TGTGCCAGCAGCTTGGGGGCAGCCTGGGCCCAGTACTTC. It specifies CASSLGAAWAQYF.

This clone showed up just once. The chain combines TRBV12-3 or TRBV12-4 with TRBJ2-1; D unresolved. Trimming stripped 1 base from V and 10 bases from J, with 8 bases between. This CDR3 has 12 residues. The CDR3 loop reads CASSLVVGEQFF. CDR3 sequence (DNA): TGTGCCAGCAGTTTAGTGGTCGGGGAGCAGTTCTTC.

Only one count was recorded for this clone. The CDR3 bases are TGTGCCAGCAGCTCCGGGACAGACAATAGCAATCAGCCCCAGCATTTT. It is translated as CASSSGTDNSNQPQHF. The chain recombines TRBV11-2 with TRBJ1-5; 7 bases match TRBD1. The J segment lost 0 bases and the V segment lost 4 bases, leaving 6 bases of the junction unmatched. This CDR3 spans 16 amino acids. Germline V gives CDR1 SGHAT, CDR2 FQNNGV.

The rearrangement joins TRBV30 to TRBJ1-1; 12 bases are shared with TRBD1. CDR3 length: 15 amino acids. After removal of 8 bases from V and 4 bases from J, the junction contained 11 bases not matched to a gene. Germline loops: CDR1 GTSNPN, CDR2 SVGIG (reference sequence). This CDR3 is CAHGDRGRRGTEAFF. The CDR3 nucleotides are TGTGCCCACGGGGACAGGGGGCGCCGAGGCACTGAAGCTTTCTTT. Full variable domain (rest looked up from reference TRBV30 and TRBJ1-1): SQTIHQWPATLVQPVGSPLSLECTVEGTSNPNLYWYRQAAGRGLQLLFYSVGIGQISSEVPQNLSASRPQDRQFILSSKKLLLSDSGFYLCAHGDRGRRGTEAFFGQGTRLTVV.

The chain joins TRBV5-1 to TRBJ2-1; the D call may be TRBD1 or TRBD2 (5 bases each). Trimming shortened V by 3 bases and J by 9 bases, and 7 bases separated the two germline ends. The CDR3 totals 11 residues. Germline assignment: CDR1 SGHRS and CDR2 YFSETQ. The CDR3 sequence is CASSSGREQFF. The CDR3 coding sequence is TGCGCCAGCAGCTCGGGACGTGAGCAGTTCTTC.

This sequence joins TRBV9 and TRBJ2-2; 8 bases are a match to TRBD2. The germline V gene has CDR1 SGDLS and CDR2 YYNGEE. J gave up 5 bases and V 3 bases, and 6 bases lay outside the gene matches. The length of the CDR3 is 15 residues. The CDR3 loop reads CASSGRTGGTGELFF. The CDR3 DNA reads TGTGCCAGCAGCGGACGGACGGGGGGGACCGGGGAGCTGTTTTTT.

In DNA form, the CDR3 reads TGTGCCAGCAGCTTAGATGGTAGGGGAGGTCAGCCCCAGCATTTT. Protein product: CASSLDGRGGQPQHF. The rearrangement uses TRBV11-2 and TRBJ1-5; D may be TRBD1 (5 bases). The CDR3 has 15 residues. With 0 bases removed from V and 6 bases from J, the gap between germline ends came to 12 bases. CDR1 is SGHAT and CDR2 is FQNNGV in the germline V gene.

The CDR3 here is CASSFAGVESETQYF. The CDR3 nucleotides are TGTGCCAGCAGCTTTGCGGGGGTTGAGTCGGAGACCCAGTACTTC. V is TRBV5-4 and J is TRBJ2-5; 7 bases agree with TRBD2. Germline CDR1 reads SGHNT; CDR2 reads YYREEE (reference sequence). CDR3 length: 15 residues. The junction had 9 bases not matched to a gene; V was cut back by 2 bases and J by 5 bases. The full variable domain, in which reference TRBV5-4 and TRBJ2-5 provide the parts outside the CDR3, is ETGVTQSPTHLIKTRGQQVTLRCSSQSGHNTVSWYQQALGQGPQFIFQYYREEENGRGNFPPRFSGLQFPNYSSELNVNALELDDSALYLCASSFAGVESETQYFGPGTRLLVL.

The chain uses TRBV4-2 and TRBJ2-7; 8 bases line up with TRBD2. V was pared by 0 bases and J by 1 base, with 8 bases of the junction left unmatched. Germline V gene data show CDR1 as LGHNA and CDR2 as YNFKEQ. CDR3 length: 17 residues. For the CDR3, the DNA is TGTGCCAGCAGCCAAGAACGTGTTGGGACTAGATCCTACGAGCAGTACTTC. This gives the protein CASSQERVGTRSYEQYF.

The chain recombines TRBV3-1 (or the pseudogene TRBV3-2) with TRBJ2-7; maybe TRBD2 (6 bases). This CDR3 has 14 residues. CDR1 is LGHDT, CDR2 YNNKEL, per germline (reference sequence). Trimming stripped 2 bases from V and 8 bases from J, with 16 bases between. CDR3 sequence: CASSQRGNPTQQYF. CDR3 nucleotides: TGTGCCAGCAGCCAACGGGGGAACCCTACTCAGCAGTACTTC.

V usage is TRBV10-3 and J usage is TRBJ1-2, with D possibly TRBD1 on 5 matching bases. Germline V gives CDR1 ENHRY, CDR2 SYGVKD. CDR3 size: 12 residues. Trimming pared 2 bases from V and 6 bases from J, leaving 7 bases between. CDR3 bases: TGTGCCATCAGTGAGACGACAGATGGCTACACCTTC. It is translated as CAISETTDGYTF.

V gene TRBV30 combines with J gene TRBJ1-1, with no clear D. CDR3 length: 14 amino acids. Looked up from germline, CDR1 is GTSNPN and CDR2 is SVGIG (reference sequence). Trimming pared 4 bases from V and 5 bases from J, leaving 17 bases between. The CDR3 DNA is TGTGCCTGGACGGCCGGGGTAGGAAAAACTGAAGCTTTCTTT. This translates into CAWTAGVGKTEAFF.

The CDR3 loop reads CASRPGENTEAFF. The DNA for the CDR3 is TGTGCCAGCAGGCCCGGGGAAAACACTGAAGCTTTCTTT. This rearrangement joins TRBV6-5 to TRBJ1-1; no definite D call. Germline V gene sequence: CDR1 MNHEY, CDR2 SVGAGI. The CDR3 loop spans 13 amino acids. Trimming removed 6 bases from V and 2 bases from J, with 10 bases in between.

The chain recombines TRBV6-5 with TRBJ1-2; D might be TRBD1 (6 bases). V lost 5 bases and J 8 bases, leaving 21 bases between the germline ends. Germline assignment: CDR1 MNHEY and CDR2 SVGAGI. The CDR3 sequence is 15 residues long. The DNA of the CDR3 is TGTGCCAGCAGTACCGCAAAGGGGGGGGCCTCCGGCTACACCTTC. Translating it yields CASSTAKGGASGYTF.

The chain is built from TRBV6-6 and TRBJ1-1; tentatively, D is TRBD1 (6 bases). The V and J ends lost 4 bases and 12 bases respectively, with 12 bases between them. This CDR3 region has 11 residues. Germline CDR1 MNHNY, CDR2 SVGAGI (reference sequence). CDR3 sequence (DNA): TGTGCCAGCAGTTCAGGGGAGAGAACTTTCTTT. Encoded protein: CASSSGERTFF.

The chain is built from TRBV7-9 and TRBJ2-1; weak D call: TRBD1 (6 bases). V was shortened by 5 bases and J by 10 bases, with 12 bases between the two germline ends. CDR3 length: 12 amino acids. In germline, CDR1 is SEHNR, CDR2 FQNEAQ (reference sequence). DNA of the CDR3: TGTGCCAGCAGCGCGATCAGGGGCGAGCAGTTCTTC. Translation: CASSAIRGEQFF.

The chain combines TRBV12-5 with TRBJ2-2; perhaps TRBD1 as D (5 bases). Trimming took 8 bases from V and 1 from J, leaving 11 bases between them. Germline V CDR1 and CDR2: LGHNT, FRNRAP. The CDR3 runs to 14 residues. This CDR3 is CASSGQGNTGELFF. The DNA for the CDR3 is TGTGCTAGTTCAGGCCAGGGGAACACCGGGGAGCTGTTTTTT.

The chain carries TRBV4-3 and TRBJ1-3, with D possibly being TRBD1 (5 bases). The CDR3 spans 15 residues. Germline V gene data show CDR1 as LGHNA and CDR2 as YSLEER. V gave up 0 bases and J gave up 3 bases, with 9 bases separating them. The CDR3 sequence: CASSQESGYGNTIYF. The CDR3 DNA follows: TGCGCCAGCAGCCAAGAATCAGGGTATGGAAACACCATATATTTT.

The chain recombines TRBV6-5 with TRBJ2-1, with D possibly being TRBD2 (5 bases). The CDR3 loop spans 13 amino acids. Trimming shortened V by 3 bases and J by 8 bases, and 11 bases separated the two germline ends. CDR1 is MNHEY and CDR2 is SVGAGI in the germline V gene. The CDR3 reads CASSYPGSYEQFF. The CDR3, as DNA: TGTGCCAGCAGTTATCCGGGAAGCTATGAGCAGTTCTTC.

V and J are TRBV5-6 and TRBJ1-1; 10 nucleotides align to TRBD1. After removal of 2 bases from V and 0 bases from J, the junction contained 7 bases not matched to a gene. Germline CDR1 SGHDT, CDR2 YYEEEE. The CDR3 runs to 17 residues. CDR3 DNA: TGTGCCAGCAGCTTCGCCGGGACAGGGGTCTTGAACACTGAAGCTTTCTTT. Its translation: CASSFAGTGVLNTEAFF.

This clone was detected only a few times. The rearrangement uses TRBV2 and TRBJ1-2; TRBD1 matches 7 bases. After removal of 3 bases from V and 4 bases from J, the junction contained 8 bases not matched to a gene. The CDR3 extends over 15 amino acids. Germline CDR1 SNHLY, CDR2 FYNNEI. The DNA for the CDR3 is TGTGCCAGCAGTGAGGGACAGCAGCCCTTCTATGGCTACACCTTC. Protein product: CASSEGQQPFYGYTF.

The CDR3 sequence is CASSPRQVSPFYNEQFF. The DNA for the CDR3 is TGTGCCAGTAGTCCCCGACAGGTCTCGCCCTTCTACAATGAGCAGTTCTTC. The genes are TRBV19 and TRBJ2-1, with D possibly being TRBD1 (6 bases). CDR1 LNHDA and CDR2 SQIVND come from the germline V gene (reference sequence). Deletions cut 5 bases from V and 3 bases from J, with 20 bases between. CDR3 size: 17 residues.

V gene TRBV10-2 combines with J gene TRBJ1-1, with a possible D match to TRBD1 (5 bases). V was pared by 7 bases and J by 4 bases, with 10 bases between. The CDR3 loop spans 12 amino acids. CDR1 WSHSY and CDR2 SAAADI come from the germline V gene. DNA of the CDR3: TGCGCCAGCAACCTGGGGGGCACTGAAGCTTTCTTT. As protein: CASNLGGTEAFF.

This clone was detected only once. The rearrangement uses TRBV7-6 and TRBJ2-1, with D possibly matching TRBD2 (7 bases). Trimming cost V 2 bases and J 5 bases, with 22 bases left between them. Germline V lookup: CDR1 SGHVS, CDR2 FNYEAQ. The CDR3 is made up of 18 amino acids. The CDR3 reads CASSLLKEGGPRDNEQFF. As DNA, the CDR3 is TGTGCCAGCAGCTTATTAAAGGAGGGGGGGCCTCGGGACAATGAGCAGTTCTTC.